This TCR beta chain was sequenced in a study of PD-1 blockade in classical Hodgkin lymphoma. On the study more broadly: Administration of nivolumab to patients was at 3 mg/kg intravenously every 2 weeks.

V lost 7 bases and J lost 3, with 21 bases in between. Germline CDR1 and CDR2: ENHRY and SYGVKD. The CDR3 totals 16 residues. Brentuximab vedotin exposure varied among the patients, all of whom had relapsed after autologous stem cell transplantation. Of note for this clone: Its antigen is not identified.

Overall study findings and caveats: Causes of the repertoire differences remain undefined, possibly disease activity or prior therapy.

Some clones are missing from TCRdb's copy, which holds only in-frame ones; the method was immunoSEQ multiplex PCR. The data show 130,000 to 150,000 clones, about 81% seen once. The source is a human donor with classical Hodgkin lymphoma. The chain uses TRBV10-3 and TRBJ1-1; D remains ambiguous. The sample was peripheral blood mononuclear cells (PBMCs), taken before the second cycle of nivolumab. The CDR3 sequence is CAITSKSVSSDTEAFF. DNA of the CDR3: TGTGCCATCACCTCCAAATCGGTCTCCTCCGACACTGAAGCTTTCTTT.